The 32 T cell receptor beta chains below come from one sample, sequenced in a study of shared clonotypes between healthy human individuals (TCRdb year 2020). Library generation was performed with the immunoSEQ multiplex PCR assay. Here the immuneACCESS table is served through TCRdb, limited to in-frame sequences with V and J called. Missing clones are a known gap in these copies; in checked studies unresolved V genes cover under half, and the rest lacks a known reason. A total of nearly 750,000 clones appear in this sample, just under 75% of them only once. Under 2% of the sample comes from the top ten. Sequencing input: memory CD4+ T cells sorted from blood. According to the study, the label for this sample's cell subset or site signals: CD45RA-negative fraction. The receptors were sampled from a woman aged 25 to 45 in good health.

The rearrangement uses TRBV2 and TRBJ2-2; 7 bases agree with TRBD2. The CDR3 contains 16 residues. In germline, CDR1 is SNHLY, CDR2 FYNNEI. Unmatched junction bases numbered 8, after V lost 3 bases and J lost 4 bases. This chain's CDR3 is CASSDWRERGTGELFF. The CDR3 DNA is TGTGCCAGCAGTGATTGGAGGGAGCGGGGCACCGGGGAGCTGTTTTTT.

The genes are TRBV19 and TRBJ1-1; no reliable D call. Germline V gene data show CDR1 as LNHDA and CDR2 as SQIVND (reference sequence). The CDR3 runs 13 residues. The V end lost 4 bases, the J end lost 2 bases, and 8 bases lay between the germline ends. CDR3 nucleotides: TGTGCCAGTAGTAAAGGGCTTAACACTGAAGCTTTCTTT. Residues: CASSKGLNTEAFF.

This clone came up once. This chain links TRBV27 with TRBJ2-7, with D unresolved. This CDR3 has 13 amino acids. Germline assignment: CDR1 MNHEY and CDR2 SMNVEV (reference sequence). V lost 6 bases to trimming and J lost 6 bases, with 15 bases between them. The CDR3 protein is CASSHRRLGEQYF. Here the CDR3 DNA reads TGTGCCAGCAGCCATCGGCGCTTGGGCGAGCAGTACTTC.

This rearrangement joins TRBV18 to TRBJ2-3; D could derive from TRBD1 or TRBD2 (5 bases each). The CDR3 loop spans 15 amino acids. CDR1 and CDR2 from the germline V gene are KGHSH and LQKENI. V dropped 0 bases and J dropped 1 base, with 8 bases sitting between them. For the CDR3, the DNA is TGTGCCAGCTCACCACCGCAGGGAGGCACAGATACGCAGTATTTT. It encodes CASSPPQGGTDTQYF.

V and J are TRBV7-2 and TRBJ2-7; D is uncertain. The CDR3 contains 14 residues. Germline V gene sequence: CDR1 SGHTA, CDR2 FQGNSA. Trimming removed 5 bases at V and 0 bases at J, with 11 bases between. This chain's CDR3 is CASSPWVSSYEQYF. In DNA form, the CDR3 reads TGTGCCAGCAGCCCGTGGGTAAGCTCCTACGAGCAGTACTTC. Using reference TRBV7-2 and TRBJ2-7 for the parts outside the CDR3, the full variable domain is GAGVSQSPSNKVTEKGKDVELRCDPISGHTALYWYRQSLGQGLEFLIYFQGNSAPDKSGLPSDRFSAERTGGSVSTLTIQRTQQEDSAVYLCASSPWVSSYEQYFGPGTRLTVT.

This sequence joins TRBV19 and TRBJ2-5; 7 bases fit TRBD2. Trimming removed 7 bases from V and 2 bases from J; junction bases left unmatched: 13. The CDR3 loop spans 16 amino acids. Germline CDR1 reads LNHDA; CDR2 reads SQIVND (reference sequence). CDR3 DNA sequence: TGTGCCAGTAAAGAAATGGCCACCGGGAGGCAAGAGACCCAGTACTTC. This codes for CASKEMATGRQETQYF.

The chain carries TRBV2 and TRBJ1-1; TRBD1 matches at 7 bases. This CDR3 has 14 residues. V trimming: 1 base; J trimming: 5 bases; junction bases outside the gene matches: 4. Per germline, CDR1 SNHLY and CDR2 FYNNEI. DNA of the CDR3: TGTGCCAGCAGTGAAGAGGGGGCCCGTACTGAAGCTTTCTTT. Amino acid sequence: CASSEEGARTEAFF. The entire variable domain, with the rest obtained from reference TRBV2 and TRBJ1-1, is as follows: EPEVTQTPSHQVTQMGQEVILRCVPISNHLYFYWYRQILGQKVEFLVSFYNNEISEKSEIFDDQFSVERPDGSNFTLKIRSTKLEDSAMYFCASSEEGARTEAFFGQGTRLTVV.

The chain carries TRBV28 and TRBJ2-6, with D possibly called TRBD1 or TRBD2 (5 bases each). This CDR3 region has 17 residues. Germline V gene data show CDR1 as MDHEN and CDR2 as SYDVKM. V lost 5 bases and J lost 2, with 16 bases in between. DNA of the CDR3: TGTGCCAGCAGTCGAGCCGAGGGGCTAACTGGGGCCAACGTCCTGACTTTC. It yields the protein CASSRAEGLTGANVLTF. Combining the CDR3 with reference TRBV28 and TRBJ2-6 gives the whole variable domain DVKVTQSSRYLVKRTGEKVFLECVQDMDHENMFWYRQDPGLGLRLIYFSYDVKMKEKGDIPEGYSVSREKKERFSLILESASTNQTSMYLCASSRAEGLTGANVLTFGAGSRLTVL.

The CDR3 region is CASGGHPTGANVLTF. In nucleotides, the CDR3 is TGTGCCAGCGGAGGACACCCGACTGGGGCCAACGTCCTGACTTTC. V gene TRBV6-1 combines with J gene TRBJ2-6, with D perhaps matching TRBD1 or TRBD2 (5 bases each). With 8 bases removed from V and 2 bases from J, the gap between germline ends came to 13 bases. The CDR3 totals 15 residues. Germline CDR1 and CDR2: MNHNS and SASEGT.

The CDR3 bases are TGCAGCGCCAGTGGACAGTTCACTGAAGCTTTCTTT. Translation: CSASGQFTEAFF. The chain employs TRBV29-1 and TRBJ1-1, with D perhaps TRBD1 (6 bases). From germline, CDR1 is SQVTM and CDR2 ANQGSEA. This CDR3 region has 12 residues. Deletions cut 7 bases from V and 4 bases from J, with 13 bases between.

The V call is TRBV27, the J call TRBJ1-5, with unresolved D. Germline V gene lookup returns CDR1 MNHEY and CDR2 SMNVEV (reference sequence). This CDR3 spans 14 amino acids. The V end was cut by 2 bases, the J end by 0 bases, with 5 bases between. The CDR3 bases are TGTGCCAGCAGTTTACCCTATAGCAATCAGCCCCAGCATTTT. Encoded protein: CASSLPYSNQPQHF.

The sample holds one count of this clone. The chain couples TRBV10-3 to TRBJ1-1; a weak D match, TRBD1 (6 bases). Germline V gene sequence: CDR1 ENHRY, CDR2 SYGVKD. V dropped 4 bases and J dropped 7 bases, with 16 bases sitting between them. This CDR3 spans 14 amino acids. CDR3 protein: CAISVTQGGDEAFF. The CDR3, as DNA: TGTGCCATCAGTGTCACACAGGGAGGGGATGAAGCTTTCTTT.

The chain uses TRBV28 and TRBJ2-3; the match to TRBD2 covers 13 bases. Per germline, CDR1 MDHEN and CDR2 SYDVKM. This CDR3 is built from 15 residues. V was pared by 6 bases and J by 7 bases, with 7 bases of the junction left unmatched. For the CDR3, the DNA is TGTGCCAGCAGAACGACTAGCGGGAGGTCGAATACGCAGTATTTT. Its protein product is CASRTTSGRSNTQYF.

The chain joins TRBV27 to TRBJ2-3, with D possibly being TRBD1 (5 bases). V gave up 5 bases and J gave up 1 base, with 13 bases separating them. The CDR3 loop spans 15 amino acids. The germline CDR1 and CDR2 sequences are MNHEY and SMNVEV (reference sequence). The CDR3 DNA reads TGTGCCAGCAGTGGTCTCAGGGCCGGCACAGATACGCAGTATTTT. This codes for CASSGLRAGTDTQYF.

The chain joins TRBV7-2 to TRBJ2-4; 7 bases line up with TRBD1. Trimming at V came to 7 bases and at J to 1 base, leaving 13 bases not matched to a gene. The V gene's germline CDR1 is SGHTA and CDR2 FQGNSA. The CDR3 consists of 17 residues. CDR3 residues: CASTPYGTELAKNIQYF. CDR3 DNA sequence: TGTGCCAGCACCCCCTACGGGACAGAATTGGCCAAAAACATTCAGTACTTC.

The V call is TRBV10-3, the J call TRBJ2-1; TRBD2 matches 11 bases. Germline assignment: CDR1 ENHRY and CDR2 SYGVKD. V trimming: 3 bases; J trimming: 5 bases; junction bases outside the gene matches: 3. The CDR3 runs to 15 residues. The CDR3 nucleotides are TGTGCCATCAGTGATTTTAGCGGGAGGGACAATGAGCAGTTCTTC. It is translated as CAISDFSGRDNEQFF.

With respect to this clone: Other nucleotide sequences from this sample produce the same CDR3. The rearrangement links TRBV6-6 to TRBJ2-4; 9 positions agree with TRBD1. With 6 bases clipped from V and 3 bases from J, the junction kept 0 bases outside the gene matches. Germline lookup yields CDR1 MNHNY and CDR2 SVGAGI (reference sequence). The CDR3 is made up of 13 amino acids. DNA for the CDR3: TGTGCCAGCAGGGGACAGGGCAAAAACATTCAGTACTTC. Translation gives CASRGQGKNIQYF.

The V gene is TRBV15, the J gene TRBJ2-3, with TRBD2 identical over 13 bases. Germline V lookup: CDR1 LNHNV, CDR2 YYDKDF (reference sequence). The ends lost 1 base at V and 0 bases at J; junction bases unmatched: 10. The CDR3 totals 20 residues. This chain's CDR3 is CATSRGPTSGRMGSTDTQYF. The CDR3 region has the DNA TGTGCCACCAGCAGAGGTCCGACTAGCGGGAGGATGGGGAGCACAGATACGCAGTATTTT.

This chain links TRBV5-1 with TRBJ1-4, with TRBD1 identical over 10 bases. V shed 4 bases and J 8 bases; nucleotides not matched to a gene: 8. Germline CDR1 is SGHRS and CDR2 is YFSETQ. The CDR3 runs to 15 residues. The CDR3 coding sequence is TGCGCCAGCAGCATCTCCGGGACAGGGGAGGAAAAACTGTTTTTT. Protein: CASSISGTGEEKLFF. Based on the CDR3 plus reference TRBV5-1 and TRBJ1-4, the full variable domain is KAGVTQTPRYLIKTRGQQVTLSCSPISGHRSVSWYQQTPGQGLQFLFEYFSETQRNKGNFPGRFSGRQFSNSRSEMNVSTLELGDSALYLCASSISGTGEEKLFFGSGTQLSVL.

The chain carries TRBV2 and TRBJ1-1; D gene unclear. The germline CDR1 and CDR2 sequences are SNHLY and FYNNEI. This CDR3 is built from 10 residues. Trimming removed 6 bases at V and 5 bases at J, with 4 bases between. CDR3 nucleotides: TGTGCCAGCAGGCAGACTGAAGCTTTCTTT. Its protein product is CASRQTEAFF.

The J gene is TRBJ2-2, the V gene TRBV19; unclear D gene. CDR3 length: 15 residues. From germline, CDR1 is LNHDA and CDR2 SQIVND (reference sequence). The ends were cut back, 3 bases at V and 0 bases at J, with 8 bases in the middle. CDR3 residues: CASSMEYSNTGELFF. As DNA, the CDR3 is TGTGCCAGTAGTATGGAGTACTCGAACACCGGGGAGCTGTTTTTT.

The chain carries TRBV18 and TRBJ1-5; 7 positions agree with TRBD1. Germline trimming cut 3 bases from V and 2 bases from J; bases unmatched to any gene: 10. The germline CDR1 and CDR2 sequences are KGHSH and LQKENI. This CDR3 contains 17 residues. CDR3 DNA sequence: TGTGCCAGCTCACCGTCAGGAGGGGGCGGCGGCAATCAGCCCCAGCATTTT. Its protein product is CASSPSGGGGGNQPQHF.

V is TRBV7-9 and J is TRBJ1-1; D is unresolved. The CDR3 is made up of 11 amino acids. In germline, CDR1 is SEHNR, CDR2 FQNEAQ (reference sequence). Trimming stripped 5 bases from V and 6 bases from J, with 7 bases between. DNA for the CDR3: TGTGCCAGCAGCCCAAACGCTGAAGCTTTCTTT. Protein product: CASSPNAEAFF.

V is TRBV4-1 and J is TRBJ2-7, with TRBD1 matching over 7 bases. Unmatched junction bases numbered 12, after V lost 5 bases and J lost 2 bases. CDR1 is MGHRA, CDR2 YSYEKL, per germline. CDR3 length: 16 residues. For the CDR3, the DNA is TGCGCCAGCAGCTACACCTCGACAGGGACCGCCTACGAGCAGTACTTC. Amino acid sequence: CASSYTSTGTAYEQYF.

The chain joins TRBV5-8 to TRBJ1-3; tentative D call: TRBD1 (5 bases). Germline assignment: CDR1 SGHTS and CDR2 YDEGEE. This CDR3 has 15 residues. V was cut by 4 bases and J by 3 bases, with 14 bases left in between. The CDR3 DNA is TGTGCCAGCAGCCTAGGGGAAGTGGTTGGAAACACCATATATTTT. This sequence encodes CASSLGEVVGNTIYF.

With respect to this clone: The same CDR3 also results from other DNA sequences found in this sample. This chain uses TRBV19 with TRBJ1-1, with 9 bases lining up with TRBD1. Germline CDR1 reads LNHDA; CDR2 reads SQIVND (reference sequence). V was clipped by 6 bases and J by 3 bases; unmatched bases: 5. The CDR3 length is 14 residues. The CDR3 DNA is TGTGCCAGTAGCCTGGACAGGGGCCACACTGAAGCTTTCTTT. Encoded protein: CASSLDRGHTEAFF. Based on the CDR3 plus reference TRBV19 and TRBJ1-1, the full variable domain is DGGITQSPKYLFRKEGQNVTLSCEQNLNHDAMYWYRQDPGQGLRLIYYSQIVNDFQKGDIAEGYSVSREKKESFPLTVTSAQKNPTAFYLCASSLDRGHTEAFFGQGTRLTVV.

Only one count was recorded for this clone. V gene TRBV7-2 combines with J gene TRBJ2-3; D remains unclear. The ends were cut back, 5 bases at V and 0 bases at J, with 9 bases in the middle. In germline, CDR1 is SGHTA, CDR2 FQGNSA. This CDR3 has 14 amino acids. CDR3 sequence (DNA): TGTGCCAGCAGCCCTAGGGTGAGCACAGATACGCAGTATTTT. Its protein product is CASSPRVSTDTQYF.

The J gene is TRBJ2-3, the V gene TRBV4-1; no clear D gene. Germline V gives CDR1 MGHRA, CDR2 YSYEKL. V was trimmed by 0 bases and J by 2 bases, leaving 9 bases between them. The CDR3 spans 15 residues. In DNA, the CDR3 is TGCGCCAGCAGCCAAGATCCCCTGCACACAGATACGCAGTATTTT. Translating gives CASSQDPLHTDTQYF.

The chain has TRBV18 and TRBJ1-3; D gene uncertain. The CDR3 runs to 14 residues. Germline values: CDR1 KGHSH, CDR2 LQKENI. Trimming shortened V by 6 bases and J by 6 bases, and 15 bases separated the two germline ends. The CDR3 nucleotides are TGTGCCAGCTCCCCGGCGGCTTTAGCAAACACCATATATTTT. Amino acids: CASSPAALANTIYF.

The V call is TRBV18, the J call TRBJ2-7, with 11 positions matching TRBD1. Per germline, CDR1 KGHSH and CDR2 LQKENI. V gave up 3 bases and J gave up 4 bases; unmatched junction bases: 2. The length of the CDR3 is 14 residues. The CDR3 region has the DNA TGTGCCAGCTCACCGGACAGGGGGCTATACGAGCAGTACTTC. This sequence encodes CASSPDRGLYEQYF. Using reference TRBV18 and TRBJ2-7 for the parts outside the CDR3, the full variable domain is NAGVMQNPRHLVRRRGQEARLRCSPMKGHSHVYWYRQLPEEGLKFMVYLQKENIIDESGMPKERFSAEFPKEGPSILRIQQVVRGDSAAYFCASSPDRGLYEQYFGPGTRLTVT.

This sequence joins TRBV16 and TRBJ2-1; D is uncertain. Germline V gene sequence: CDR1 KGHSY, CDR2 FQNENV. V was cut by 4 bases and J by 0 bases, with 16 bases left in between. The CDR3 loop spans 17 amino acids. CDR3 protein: CASSRTAGQNSYNEQFF. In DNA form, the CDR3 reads TGTGCCAGCAGCCGAACGGCCGGGCAGAACTCCTACAATGAGCAGTTCTTC.

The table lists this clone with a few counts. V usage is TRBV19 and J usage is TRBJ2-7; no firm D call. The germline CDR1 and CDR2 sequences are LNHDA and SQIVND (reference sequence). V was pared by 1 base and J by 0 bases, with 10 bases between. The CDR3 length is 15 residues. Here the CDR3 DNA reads TGTGCCAGTAGTATAGGCCTATTTAGCTCCTACGAGCAGTACTTC. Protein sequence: CASSIGLFSSYEQYF.